This T cell receptor beta chain was obtained from a study of blood T cell repertoires in COVID-19. Whole-study context: Researchers got acute and convalescent COVID-19 samples from the United States, Italy and Spain.

TCRdb's table, derived via immunoSEQ multiplex PCR, lists solely in-frame clones and lacks some. This table has hundreds of thousands of clones, approximately 85% appearing once. CDR3 size: 12 residues. V was trimmed by 6 bases and J by 13 bases, leaving 18 bases between them. The germline gives CDR1 SNHLY, CDR2 FYNNEI. Cohort allocation depended upon clinical history that participants reported. The V gene is TRBV2, the J gene TRBJ1-1; D is possibly TRBD1 (6 bases). The sample taken for sequencing was PBMCs or T cells enriched from blood (not recorded which). The source is a young man who had recovered from COVID-19. CDR3 sequence: CASSAGATPCFF. The CDR3 DNA reads TGTGCCAGCAGCGCGGGGGCCACCCCATGTTTCTTT.